This is a list of T cell receptor beta chains from one sample in a study of CD8 T cells in ankylosing spondylitis. Using its own MiXCR run on the 5' RACE reads, TCRdb lists one record per CDR3 protein. The profile covers 700,000 or so distinct CDR3 sequences, with around 20% appearing a single time and about 19% taken by the ten largest. Specimen: blood, either unsorted or a sorted T cell fraction (not recorded which). The receptor set was obtained from a male donor with ankylosing spondylitis. CDR3s include the opening cysteine and the closing phenylalanine or tryptophan. Fields, in order: V gene, clone size, D gene, J gene, CDR3 protein, CDR3 DNA. A D gene is named only where the DNA matches it firmly. Where a row states a size, it is once, few, many or the class of an expanded clone; other rows omit it.

V: TRBV12-3/TRBV12-4
size: NA
D: NA
J: TRBJ1-4
CDR3: CASSATLGGEKLFF
DNA: TGTGCCAGCAGTGCCACCCTGGGAGGTGAAAAACTGTTTTTT

V: TRBV18
size: few
D: NA
J: TRBJ2-1
CDR3: CASSPPAPANEQFF
DNA: TGTGCCAGCTCACCACCGGCCCCAGCAAATGAGCAGTTCTTC

V: TRBV3-1
size: few
D: NA
J: TRBJ1-1
CDR3: CASSQGGKGTEAFF
DNA: TGTGCCAGCAGCCAAGGGGGAAAGGGAACTGAAGCTTTCTTT

V: TRBV11-2
size: NA
D: TRBD2
J: TRBJ2-5
CDR3: CASSSWTSGPLKKTQYF
DNA: TGTGCCAGCAGCTCCTGGACTAGCGGGCCCCTAAAGAAGACCCAGTACTTC

V: TRBV25-1
size: NA
D: NA
J: TRBJ1-1
CDR3: CASSDPRGLNEAFF
DNA: TGTGCCAGCAGTGATCCCCGGGGCCTCAATGAAGCTTTCTTT

V: TRBV5-1
size: NA
D: TRBD1
J: TRBJ1-1
CDR3: CASKSRPGQENTEAFF
DNA: TGCGCCAGTAAATCTAGGCCGGGACAGGAGAACACTGAAGCTTTCTTT

V: TRBV25-1
size: few
D: TRBD1
J: TRBJ1-2
CDR3: CASSEWAGGDYGYTF
DNA: TGTGCCAGCAGTGAATGGGCAGGGGGAGACTATGGCTACACCTTC

V: TRBV6-5
size: few
D: NA
J: TRBJ2-3
CDR3: CASSTTWGPPDTQYF
DNA: TGTGCCAGCAGTACTACGTGGGGGCCGCCGGATACGCAGTATTTT

V: TRBV28
size: NA
D: TRBD2
J: TRBJ2-3
CDR3: CATAVGLAGPLADTQYF
DNA: TGTGCCACCGCTGTTGGACTAGCGGGCCCCCTGGCAGATACGCAGTATTTT

V: TRBV20-1
size: few
D: TRBD1
J: TRBJ1-4
CDR3: CSAGTGSSNEKLFF
DNA: TGCAGTGCGGGGACAGGGTCTTCTAATGAAAAACTGTTTTTT

V: TRBV5-6
size: NA
D: TRBD2
J: TRBJ2-1
CDR3: CASSLPPGLGSYNEQFF
DNA: TGTGCCAGCAGTTTGCCGCCCGGACTAGGCTCTTACAATGAGCAGTTCTTC

V: TRBV5-4
size: NA
D: TRBD1
J: TRBJ1-6
CDR3: CASSSAPGQGYSPLHF
DNA: TGTGCCAGCAGCTCGGCCCCGGGACAGGGATATTCACCCCTCCACTTT

V: TRBV20-1
size: few
D: TRBD2
J: TRBJ2-5
CDR3: CSARDGVAGGETQYF
DNA: TGCAGTGCTAGAGATGGAGTAGCGGGGGGAGAGACCCAGTACTTC

V: TRBV29-1
size: few
D: TRBD1
J: TRBJ2-7
CDR3: CSASDRAGSYEQYF
DNA: TGCAGCGCCTCGGACAGGGCTGGTTCCTACGAGCAGTACTTC

V: TRBV5-1
size: NA
D: TRBD1
J: TRBJ2-7
CDR3: CASSLGGRGPGYEQYF
DNA: TGCGCCAGCAGCTTGGGGGGCAGGGGGCCGGGTTACGAGCAGTACTTC

V: TRBV12-3/TRBV12-4
size: NA
D: NA
J: TRBJ1-2
CDR3: CASVRTAAATGYTF
DNA: TGTGCCAGCGTTAGGACTGCCGCCGCCACGGGCTACACCTTC

V: TRBV6-1
size: NA
D: TRBD2
J: TRBJ2-2
CDR3: CASRTSGRANTGELFF
DNA: TGTGCCAGCAGGACTAGCGGGAGGGCGAACACCGGGGAGCTGTTTTTT

V: TRBV7-7
size: few
D: NA
J: TRBJ2-3
CDR3: CASSLGGDPTQYF
DNA: TGTGCTAGCAGCTTAGGGGGGGACCCTACGCAGTATTTT

V: TRBV4-3
size: NA
D: TRBD2
J: TRBJ2-3
CDR3: CASMSGIGTDTQYF
DNA: TGCGCCAGCATGAGCGGGATTGGGACAGATACGCAGTATTTT

V: TRBV20-1
size: few
D: NA
J: TRBJ1-4
CDR3: CSAREGGATNEKLFF
DNA: TGCAGTGCTAGAGAGGGGGGAGCAACTAATGAAAAACTGTTTTTT

V: TRBV20-1
size: NA
D: NA
J: TRBJ2-5
CDR3: CSARDASGVETQYF
DNA: TGCAGTGCTAGAGATGCCAGTGGGGTAGAGACCCAGTACTTC

V: TRBV5-1
size: NA
D: NA
J: TRBJ1-6
CDR3: CASSLAGGPQGISPLHF
DNA: TGCGCCAGCAGCTTGGCCGGGGGCCCCCAGGGGATTTCACCCCTCCACTTT

V: TRBV28
size: few
D: TRBD2
J: TRBJ2-7
CDR3: CASSFSRTSAYEQYF
DNA: TGTGCCAGCAGTTTTTCACGGACTAGCGCCTACGAGCAGTACTTC

V: TRBV29-1
size: NA
D: TRBD1
J: TRBJ2-1
CDR3: CSALRDRGFRDEQFF
DNA: TGCAGCGCCCTCCGGGACAGGGGGTTCCGTGATGAGCAGTTCTTC

V: TRBV28
size: few
D: NA
J: TRBJ1-2
CDR3: CASSLGDGTYGYTF
DNA: TGTGCCAGCAGTTTAGGGGACGGAACCTATGGCTACACCTTC

V: TRBV29-1
size: many
D: NA
J: TRBJ2-7
CDR3: CSVEGDSYEQYF
DNA: TGCAGCGTTGAGGGTGACTCCTACGAGCAGTACTTC